This TCR beta chain was sequenced during a study of T cell repertoires in cytomegalovirus infection. The overall study: TCR beta signatures that were public indicated CMV infection and matching HLA type.

Study-wide findings and caveats: Carriers of CMV plus the relevant HLA were identified by cumulative public TCR beta family frequency. Across the ex vivo response, the dominant clonotypes were HLA-C-restricted CMV-specific TCR beta clonotypes.

The CDR3 totals 14 residues. The germline V and J ends were trimmed by 9 bases and 3 bases, with 17 bases remaining between them. Germline V gives CDR1 SGHTA, CDR2 FQGNSA. TCRdb re-analysed the reads in MiXCR, keeping a single row per CDR3 protein. Of roughly 100,000 distinct CDR3 sequences in the sample, about 17% were seen once. A remark on this clonotype: Its antigen is unidentified.

This receptor was taken from a human donor in good health (CMV status not recorded). Some clones in this sample may be carry-over from other donors' samples. Source material: PBMCs. This rearrangement joins TRBV7-2 to TRBJ2-5; D possibly corresponds to TRBD1 (6 bases). This CDR3 reads CASSPGQKKETQYF. The CDR3 DNA sequence: TGTGCCAGTTCCCCCGGACAGAAGAAAGAGACCCAGTACTTC.